Each of the 7 T cell receptor beta chains below was sequenced from the same sample in a study of CD8 T cells in ankylosing spondylitis. TCRdb redid the calling of the 5' RACE reads with MiXCR, one entry per CDR3 protein. This repertoire shows some 340,000 distinct CDR3 sequences, about 14% found once; its top ten account for around 0.99%. The source material was blood, either unsorted or a sorted T cell fraction (not recorded which). The receptors originated from a male donor with ankylosing spondylitis or in good health (not recorded which).

This clonotype was seen at least ten times. The V gene is TRBV3-1, the J gene TRBJ1-1; D remains unclear. This CDR3 is built from 15 residues. Trimming took off 0 bases at V and 4 bases at J, with 12 bases between the two ends. Germline CDR1 LGHDT, CDR2 YNNKEL (reference sequence). The CDR3 DNA sequence: TGTGCCAGCAGCCAAGATGCAGGTTCGCGCACTGAAGCTTTCTTT. Residues: CASSQDAGSRTEAFF.

The V call is TRBV5-1, the J call TRBJ1-6; 9 bases map to TRBD1. The CDR3 length is 16 residues. J was trimmed by 5 bases and V by 0 bases; bases with no gene match: 3. Per the germline V gene, CDR1 is SGHRS and CDR2 is YFSETQ. In DNA form, the CDR3 reads TGCGCCAGCAGCTTGGGGGGGACAGGGCATAATTCACCCCTCCACTTT. Its protein product is CASSLGGTGHNSPLHF.

This clonotype was recorded a few times. The chain links TRBV5-1 to TRBJ2-1; TRBD2 aligns across 9 bases. J lost 6 bases, V lost 1 base, and 5 bases had no gene match. This CDR3 is 15 amino acids long. Per the germline V gene, CDR1 is SGHRS and CDR2 is YFSETQ. As DNA, the CDR3 is TGCGCCAGCAGCTTGAGCCTAGCGGGACGCAATGAGCAGTTCTTC. Its translation: CASSLSLAGRNEQFF.

This chain's CDR3 is CASSQDRGRGLWNTEAFF. CDR3 nucleotides: TGTGCCAGCAGCCAAGATCGGGGCAGGGGGCTTTGGAACACTGAAGCTTTCTTT. The chain employs TRBV3-1 and TRBJ1-1; 8 bases agree with TRBD1. The CDR3 has 18 residues. V was pared by 0 bases and J by 1 base, with 10 bases of the junction left unmatched. Germline V lookup: CDR1 LGHDT, CDR2 YNNKEL (reference sequence).

This clonotype was recorded a few times. V usage is TRBV7-9 and J usage is TRBJ2-2, with 10 nucleotides matching TRBD2. Trimming took 5 bases from V and 7 from J; bases not matched to a gene: 4. The CDR3 spans 14 residues. CDR1 is SEHNR, CDR2 FQNEAQ, per germline (reference sequence). In nucleotides, the CDR3 is TGTGCCAGCAGCCGCGGACTAGCGGTCGGGGAGCTGTTTTTT. Its protein product is CASSRGLAVGELFF.

In this sample, this clonotype turned up a few times. V and J are TRBV27 and TRBJ1-2; possible D gene TRBD1, 5 bases. The length of the CDR3 is 14 residues. Germline assignment: CDR1 MNHEY and CDR2 SMNVEV (reference sequence). Trimming removed 3 bases at V and 8 bases at J, with 16 bases between. Here the CDR3 DNA reads TGTGCCAGCAGTTTGAATAGGGGAGAGAGGGGCTACACCTTC. Its translation: CASSLNRGERGYTF.

This clonotype appeared many times. This chain links TRBV6-2 or TRBV6-3 with TRBJ1-5; D unclear. Germline assignment: CDR1 MNHEY and CDR2 SVGEGT. The CDR3 has 13 amino acids. Trimming took 0 bases from V and 5 from J, leaving 5 bases between them. The CDR3 DNA is TGTGCCAGCAGTTACTCCGGCGATCAGCCCCAGCATTTT. It codes for CASSYSGDQPQHF.